The 21 T cell receptor beta chains given below trace back to one sample, sequenced in a study of cytomegalovirus exposure and HLA in healthy donors. PCR used 60 Vbeta primers and 13 Jbeta primers. Produced via immunoSEQ multiplex PCR; TCRdb's table is partial and in-frame only. The sample shows about 120,000 clones, approximately 80% of them seen only once. Sequenced material: PBMCs. The receptors were sampled from a man aged 30-40 years in good health and CMV-seronegative.

This chain connects TRBV5-8 to TRBJ2-7; 8 bases fit TRBD1. CDR1 and CDR2 (germline): SGHTS, YDEGEE. This CDR3 is 18 amino acids long. After removal of 1 base from V and 4 bases from J, the junction contained 16 bases not matched to a gene. The CDR3 region has the DNA TGTGCCAGCAGCTTGTCAAGGGGGTTACGGGACAGGACTTACGAGCAGTACTTC. Its protein is CASSLSRGLRDRTYEQYF.

The table lists this clone with a few counts. The chain employs TRBV7-9 and TRBJ1-5, with D unclear. CDR1 SEHNR and CDR2 FQNEAQ come from the germline V gene (reference sequence). The V and J ends lost 4 bases and 5 bases respectively, with 9 bases between them. This CDR3 has 13 residues. The CDR3 sequence is CASSSGVYQPQHF. CDR3 bases: TGTGCCAGCAGCTCCGGTGTTTATCAGCCCCAGCATTTT.

DNA for the CDR3: TGTGCCAGTAGTATCGCGATGGGACAGGGAAATGGCTACACCTTC. It yields the protein CASSIAMGQGNGYTF. This rearrangement joins TRBV19 to TRBJ1-2; the match to TRBD1 covers 9 bases. V trimming: 3 bases; J trimming: 6 bases; junction bases outside the gene matches: 8. This CDR3 has 15 amino acids. Germline CDR1 and CDR2: LNHDA and SQIVND (reference sequence).

This clone was counted a few times. The chain is built from TRBV29-1 and TRBJ2-1; 7 bases align to TRBD2. This CDR3 is 14 amino acids long. Germline lookup yields CDR1 SQVTM and CDR2 ANQGSEA. V gave up 6 bases and J gave up 2 bases; unmatched junction bases: 7. The CDR3 sequence is CSVWRGGPYNEQFF. As DNA, the CDR3 is TGCAGCGTCTGGCGGGGAGGGCCCTACAATGAGCAGTTCTTC.

J is TRBJ1-1 and V is TRBV5-1, with unresolved D. The germline gives CDR1 SGHRS, CDR2 YFSETQ. V was trimmed by 2 bases and J by 7 bases, leaving 12 bases between them. The CDR3 length is 13 residues. CDR3 loop: CASSFGVGDEAFF. In DNA, the CDR3 is TGCGCCAGCAGCTTCGGGGTAGGAGATGAAGCTTTCTTT.

The V gene is TRBV18, the J gene TRBJ1-1; D is undetermined. V was clipped by 1 base and J by 1 base, with 7 bases between them. The CDR3 contains 14 residues. Germline CDR1 is KGHSH and CDR2 is LQKENI. The CDR3 nucleotides read TGTGCCAGCTCACCACAAACGGGGAACACTGAAGCTTTCTTT. Translation gives CASSPQTGNTEAFF.

This chain joins TRBV30 and TRBJ1-2; 10 bases are shared with TRBD1. After removal of 0 bases from V and 3 bases from J, the junction contained 13 bases not matched to a gene. This CDR3 is 18 amino acids long. The germline V gene encodes CDR1 GTSNPN and CDR2 SVGIG (reference sequence). DNA of the CDR3: TGTGCCTGGAGTGTACAGAGGACAGGGGGGCAGTCGTACTATGGCTACACCTTC. Protein product: CAWSVQRTGGQSYYGYTF.

The chain recombines TRBV5-1 with TRBJ1-4, with D perhaps TRBD1 (6 bases). The germline gives CDR1 SGHRS, CDR2 YFSETQ. The CDR3 is 15 amino acids. The V end lost 3 bases, the J end lost 8 bases, and 17 bases lay between the germline ends. CDR3 in DNA: TGCGCCAGCAGCTCCAGGGGCAGGCTCGGGGAAAAACTGTTTTTT. Protein product: CASSSRGRLGEKLFF.

This sequence joins TRBV5-5 and TRBJ2-5; 8 bases map to TRBD2. CDR3 size: 12 residues. Germline values: CDR1 SGHKS, CDR2 YYEKEE (reference sequence). The ends lost 4 bases at V and 5 bases at J; junction bases unmatched: 1. DNA of the CDR3: TGTGCCAGCAGCCCGGGAGGGGAGACCCAGTACTTC. This translates into CASSPGGETQYF. Based on the CDR3 plus reference TRBV5-5 and TRBJ2-5, the full variable domain is DAGVTQSPTHLIKTRGQQVTLRCSPISGHKSVSWYQQVLGQGPQFIFQYYEKEERGRGNFPDRFSARQFPNYSSELNVNALLLGDSALYLCASSPGGETQYFGPGTRLLVL.

The chain recombines TRBV15 with TRBJ2-7; D is possibly TRBD1 (6 bases). Germline assignment: CDR1 LNHNV and CDR2 YYDKDF (reference sequence). The V and J ends lost 1 base and 7 bases respectively, with 14 bases between them. There are 14 residues in the CDR3. Here the CDR3 DNA reads TGTGCCACCAGCAGAGTTACAGGGAACGGAGAGCAGTACTTC. Translated: CATSRVTGNGEQYF.

The chain carries TRBV27 and TRBJ1-1, with D possibly being TRBD1 (6 bases). This CDR3 is 15 amino acids long. CDR1 MNHEY and CDR2 SMNVEV come from the germline V gene (reference sequence). V shed 4 bases and J shed 4 bases, with 16 bases lying between them. The CDR3 loop reads CASSWSTGSATEAFF. The CDR3 DNA follows: TGTGCCAGCAGTTGGTCAACAGGGTCGGCCACTGAAGCTTTCTTT.

V usage is TRBV10-3 and J usage is TRBJ2-7; perhaps TRBD1 as D (5 bases). The germline V gene has CDR1 ENHRY and CDR2 SYGVKD. V was pared by 8 bases and J by 2 bases, with 7 bases between. The CDR3 is 11 amino acids. The CDR3 DNA reads as TGTGCCATCGCAGGGCCCTACGAGCAGTACTTC. Translating gives CAIAGPYEQYF.

This clone has only a few counts. The V and J genes are TRBV19 and TRBJ2-7, with D possibly matching TRBD1 (6 bases). Deletions cut 5 bases from V and 0 bases from J, with 14 bases between. The CDR3 has 15 residues. Germline lookup yields CDR1 LNHDA and CDR2 SQIVND (reference sequence). The DNA for the CDR3 is TGTGCCAGTAGTCAAGCACAGGGTCTCTCCTACGAGCAGTACTTC. Protein sequence: CASSQAQGLSYEQYF.

CDR3 protein: CASSINRSSGNTIYF. The CDR3 nucleotides are TGTGCCAGTAGTATAAACAGAAGCTCTGGAAACACCATATATTTT. The rearrangement links TRBV19 to TRBJ1-3, with D unclear. Per the germline V gene, CDR1 is LNHDA and CDR2 is SQIVND (reference sequence). The CDR3 totals 15 residues. V gave up 2 bases and J gave up 0 bases, with 8 bases separating them.

The genes are TRBV20-1 and TRBJ2-5; D gene unclear. There are 11 residues in the CDR3. Germline values: CDR1 DFQATT, CDR2 SNEGSKA (reference sequence). V gave up 4 bases and J gave up 3 bases, with 6 bases separating them. In DNA form, the CDR3 reads TGCAGTGCTACAGGCGAAGAGACCCAGTACTTC. Protein: CSATGEETQYF.

This clone was counted between two and nine times. The V gene is TRBV19, the J gene TRBJ2-2; the match to TRBD1 covers 7 bases. Germline CDR1 reads LNHDA; CDR2 reads SQIVND (reference sequence). The trim removed 6 bases at V and 8 bases at J, leaving 12 bases unmatched. The CDR3 length is 15 residues. Here the CDR3 DNA reads TGTGCCAGTAGAGCGGACAGGTCGATCATGGGGGAGCTGTTTTTT. This gives the protein CASRADRSIMGELFF.

The V and J genes are TRBV27 and TRBJ2-1; the D is unclear. V was shortened by 3 bases and J by 2 bases, with 8 bases between the two germline ends. The CDR3 extends over 14 amino acids. The germline V gene encodes CDR1 MNHEY and CDR2 SMNVEV (reference sequence). CDR3 sequence (DNA): TGTGCCAGCAGTTTTCAACTAACCTACAATGAGCAGTTCTTC. This sequence encodes CASSFQLTYNEQFF.

The V gene is TRBV15, the J gene TRBJ2-2, with D possibly matching TRBD1 (5 bases). The CDR3 spans 15 residues. The V end was cut by 0 bases, the J end by 6 bases, with 11 bases between. CDR1 is LNHNV, CDR2 YYDKDF, per germline (reference sequence). The CDR3 nucleotides are TGTGCCACCAGCAGAGATAATACAGGATCCGGGGAGCTGTTTTTT. Protein: CATSRDNTGSGELFF.

This clone has more than one count but fewer than ten. The chain employs TRBV5-1 and TRBJ2-1; tentatively, D is TRBD2 (5 bases). This CDR3 is built from 12 residues. Germline CDR1 SGHRS, CDR2 YFSETQ. Trimming stripped 0 bases from V and 10 bases from J, with 8 bases between. The CDR3 DNA reads TGCGCCAGCAGCTTGGCCGGGGTGGAGCAGTTCTTC. Its translation is CASSLAGVEQFF. Full variable domain (missing parts from reference TRBV5-1 and TRBJ2-1): KAGVTQTPRYLIKTRGQQVTLSCSPISGHRSVSWYQQTPGQGLQFLFEYFSETQRNKGNFPGRFSGRQFSNSRSEMNVSTLELGDSALYLCASSLAGVEQFFGPGTRLTVL.

This rearrangement joins TRBV15 to TRBJ2-3; a possible D gene is TRBD2 (5 bases). Trimming took 1 base from V and 8 from J, leaving 13 bases between them. Looked up from germline, CDR1 is LNHNV and CDR2 is YYDKDF (reference sequence). The CDR3 extends over 14 amino acids. The CDR3 here is CATSRVGRSGTQYF. The CDR3 nucleotides are TGTGCCACCAGCAGAGTAGGGAGATCTGGTACGCAGTATTTT.

The chain carries TRBV10-3 and TRBJ2-7; TRBD2 agrees at 11 bases. CDR1 and CDR2 (germline): ENHRY, SYGVKD. The CDR3 sequence is 18 residues long. Trimming removed 3 bases from V and 0 bases from J; junction bases left unmatched: 10. CDR3 loop: CAISDRGTSGTISYEQYF. CDR3 sequence (DNA): TGTGCCATCAGTGATAGAGGGACTAGCGGAACGATCTCCTACGAGCAGTACTTC.